These 21 T cell receptor beta chains were sequenced from one sample in a study of early T cells in non-severe SARS-CoV-2 infection. A single record per CDR3 protein comes from TCRdb applying MiXCR to the 5' RACE reads. The sample has just under 65,000 distinct CDR3 sequences; approximately 9.2% are singletons. The sample in question was whole blood, obtained at baseline. The receptors were sampled from an adult who was a healthcare worker with PCR-confirmed SARS-CoV-2 infection or an uninfected control (not recorded which).

This clonotype was detected ten times or more. The J gene is TRBJ2-1, the V gene TRBV29-1; a possible D gene is TRBD2 (6 bases). Deletions cut 5 bases from V and 4 bases from J, with 15 bases between. Germline loops: CDR1 SQVTM, CDR2 ANQGSEA. The CDR3 totals 14 residues. The CDR3 coding sequence is TGCAGCGTTAGGAGAGTAGCGGATTACAATGAGCAGTTCTTC. Its protein product is CSVRRVADYNEQFF.

This clonotype was counted many times. The J gene is TRBJ2-7, the V gene TRBV20-1; possible D gene TRBD1, 5 bases. Germline values: CDR1 DFQATT, CDR2 SNEGSKA (reference sequence). Deletions cut 3 bases from V and 2 bases from J, with 17 bases between. The CDR3 runs 15 residues. The CDR3 sequence: CSASSRQGNTYEQYF. CDR3 in DNA: TGCAGTGCTAGCTCCCGCCAGGGAAACACCTACGAGCAGTACTTC.

V and J are TRBV18 and TRBJ2-4, with TRBD1 matching 8 bases. The CDR3 length is 13 residues. The germline V gene has CDR1 KGHSH and CDR2 LQKENI. Trimming at V came to 0 bases and at J to 13 bases, leaving 5 bases not matched to a gene. The CDR3, as DNA: TGTGCCAGCTCACCACCGGGACAGGAGATCCAGTACTTC. It yields the protein CASSPPGQEIQYF.

For this clonotype: One end of the junction is discordant with germline, which a read error may explain. The chain links TRBV5-1 to TRBJ1-1, with TRBD1 identical over 9 bases. Germline V gene lookup returns CDR1 SGHRS and CDR2 YFSETQ. CDR3 size: 15 residues. CDR3 coding DNA: TGCGCCAGCAGCTTCGGACAGGGGCAGAACACTGAAGTTTTCTTT. Residues: CASSFGQGQNTEVFF.

The CDR3 reads CASSIAGSSYNEQFF. As DNA, the CDR3 is TGTGCCAGTAGTATAGCGGGATCATCCTACAATGAGCAGTTCTTC. The V gene is TRBV19, the J gene TRBJ2-1; weak D call: TRBD2 (5 bases). The CDR3 spans 15 residues. Germline V gene sequence: CDR1 LNHDA, CDR2 SQIVND (reference sequence). Trimming cost V 1 base and J 1 base, with 8 bases left between them.

This clonotype was counted at least ten times. The rearrangement uses TRBV6-2 or TRBV6-3 and TRBJ1-5; 8 nucleotides line up with TRBD1. The CDR3 extends over 18 amino acids. From germline, CDR1 is MNHEY and CDR2 SVGEGT. V lost 5 bases to trimming and J lost 1 base; unmatched junction nucleotides: 13. CDR3 in DNA: TGTGCCAGCAGTACAGACAGGGGAACATTTCGGAGCAATCAGCCCCAGCATTTT. This gives the protein CASSTDRGTFRSNQPQHF.

This rearrangement joins TRBV12-3 or TRBV12-4 to TRBJ2-1, with D possibly matching TRBD2 (5 bases). V lost 2 bases, J lost 1 base, and 9 bases lay in between. There are 15 residues in the CDR3. CDR3 nucleotide sequence: TGTGCCAGCAGTTTACGGGATGGTTCCTACAATGAGCAGTTCTTC. It encodes CASSLRDGSYNEQFF.

This rearrangement joins TRBV11-2 to TRBJ1-1; 7 bases fit TRBD1. The V segment lost 6 bases and the J segment 3 bases; nucleotides outside the gene matches: 7. This CDR3 comprises 14 residues. Germline loops: CDR1 SGHAT, CDR2 FQNNGV. The DNA of the CDR3 is TGTGCCAGCAGGCCGAGGGGGCTAGACACTGAAGCTTTCTTT. It translates to CASRPRGLDTEAFF.

The rearrangement uses TRBV5-1 and TRBJ2-1; D perhaps matches TRBD1 (6 bases). Germline V gives CDR1 SGHRS, CDR2 YFSETQ. The CDR3 sequence is 15 residues long. The V and J ends lost 0 bases and 10 bases respectively, with 17 bases between them. The CDR3 sequence is CASSLGQGFRKEQFF. The DNA of the CDR3 is TGCGCCAGCAGCTTGGGCCAGGGGTTTAGGAAAGAGCAGTTCTTC.

This clonotype appeared once. The rearrangement uses TRBV20-1 and TRBJ2-5; TRBD1 agrees at 7 bases. V trimming: 1 base; J trimming: 3 bases; junction bases outside the gene matches: 5. The CDR3 is 14 amino acids. Germline loops: CDR1 DFQATT, CDR2 SNEGSKA (reference sequence). The CDR3 DNA reads TGCAGTGCTAGAGCCCCGACAGGGAAAGAGACCCAGTACTTC. Amino acids: CSARAPTGKETQYF.

In its sample, this clonotype was seen a few times. This sequence joins TRBV7-9 and TRBJ2-2; no clear D gene. This CDR3 spans 15 amino acids. Germline assignment: CDR1 SEHNR and CDR2 FQNEAQ (reference sequence). Trimming cost V 5 bases and J 4 bases, with 14 bases left between them. CDR3 in amino acids: CASSHPNLSTGELFF. The CDR3 region has the DNA TGTGCCAGCAGCCACCCCAACCTGAGCACCGGGGAGCTGTTTTTT.

The V gene is TRBV7-2, the J gene TRBJ2-7; 7 bases are shared with TRBD1. With V trimmed by 1 base and J by 3 bases, 9 bases remained unmatched. The length of the CDR3 is 16 residues. The germline CDR1 and CDR2 sequences are SGHTA and FQGNSA. Written as DNA, the CDR3 is TGTGCCAGCAGCTTAGTGTCGACAGGGAACTACTACGAGCAGTACTTC. Protein sequence: CASSLVSTGNYYEQYF. The complete variable domain, with remaining parts taken from reference TRBV7-2 and TRBJ2-7, reads GAGVSQSPSNKVTEKGKDVELRCDPISGHTALYWYRQSLGQGLEFLIYFQGNSAPDKSGLPSDRFSAERTGGSVSTLTIQRTQQEDSAVYLCASSLVSTGNYYEQYFGPGTRLTVT.

This clonotype was seen ten or more times. The chain links TRBV9 to TRBJ1-4; D is possibly TRBD1 (5 bases). This CDR3 is built from 14 residues. V was pared by 0 bases and J by 7 bases, with 10 bases between. Looked up from germline, CDR1 is SGDLS and CDR2 is YYNGEE. For the CDR3, the DNA is TGTGCCAGCAGCGTAGCCGGGGGGAGTGAAAAACTGTTTTTT. Translation: CASSVAGGSEKLFF.

The rearrangement links TRBV5-1 to TRBJ1-6; D unclear. The V end lost 2 bases, the J end lost 3 bases, and 9 bases lay between the germline ends. Germline-derived CDR1 and CDR2 are SGHRS and YFSETQ. The CDR3 covers 15 residues. CDR3 nucleotides: TGCGCCAGCAGCTTAACCGCCGGCTATAATTCACCCCTCCACTTT. Residues: CASSLTAGYNSPLHF.

The rearrangement uses TRBV24-1 and TRBJ2-1; D is possibly TRBD2 (6 bases). The CDR3 extends over 17 amino acids. Per the germline V gene, CDR1 is KGHDR and CDR2 is SFDVKD. V was cut by 1 base and J by 1 base, with 13 bases left in between. CDR3 DNA: TGTGCCACCAGTGATTTTTTGGGACTCTTGTCCTACAATGAGCAGTTCTTC. Its translation is CATSDFLGLLSYNEQFF.

V and J are TRBV5-8 and TRBJ2-1, with 9 bases that match TRBD2. Germline CDR1 is SGHTS and CDR2 is YDEGEE. The junction had 2 bases not matched to a gene; V was cut back by 0 bases and J by 4 bases. CDR3 length: 15 residues. The CDR3: CASSLGTSEYNEQFF. CDR3 bases: TGTGCCAGCAGCTTGGGGACTAGCGAGTACAATGAGCAGTTCTTC.

This clonotype was counted ten times or more. V usage is TRBV11-1 and J usage is TRBJ2-1, with D perhaps TRBD2 (5 bases). The V end lost 3 bases, the J end lost 4 bases, and 10 bases lay between the germline ends. This CDR3 comprises 14 residues. CDR1 is SGHAT and CDR2 is FQDESV in the germline V gene (reference sequence). In DNA, the CDR3 is TGTGCCAGCAGCTTCCCGGGATCGTACAATGAGCAGTTCTTC. It translates to CASSFPGSYNEQFF.

The rearrangement links TRBV10-2 to TRBJ2-7, with TRBD2 matching 14 bases. V gave up 5 bases and J gave up 6 bases; unmatched junction bases: 9. The germline V gene has CDR1 WSHSY and CDR2 SAAADI. The CDR3 is 16 amino acids. The CDR3 is CASSKSTSGRAGEQYF. Written as DNA, the CDR3 is TGCGCCAGCAGTAAATCGACTAGCGGGAGGGCGGGCGAGCAGTACTTC.

The V gene is TRBV10-2, the J gene TRBJ2-3; D unclear. The V and J ends lost 3 bases and 0 bases respectively, with 4 bases between them. The CDR3 extends over 13 amino acids. Germline CDR1 is WSHSY and CDR2 is SAAADI. CDR3 region: CASSDDSTDTQYF. CDR3 DNA sequence: TGCGCCAGCAGTGATGACAGCACAGATACGCAGTATTTT.

V gene TRBV6-2 or TRBV6-3 combines with J gene TRBJ2-3, with D perhaps TRBD2 (7 bases). This CDR3 comprises 17 residues. Deletions cut 0 bases from V and 4 bases from J, with 17 bases between. CDR1 and CDR2 from the germline V gene are MNHEY and SVGEGT. The CDR3 DNA sequence: TGTGCCAGCAGTTACTCGAGCCGGGGGGCGAGATCAGATACGCAGTATTTT. It specifies CASSYSSRGARSDTQYF.

This clonotype was counted many times. The chain recombines TRBV11-3 with TRBJ2-3, with D perhaps being TRBD1 or TRBD2 (7 bases each). The CDR3 length is 15 residues. Trimming pared 1 base from V and 4 bases from J, leaving 12 bases between. Germline CDR1 is SGHNT and CDR2 is YENEEA. The DNA for the CDR3 is TGTGCCAGCAGCTTAGGAGCGGGACAGTCAGATACGCAGTATTTT. This codes for CASSLGAGQSDTQYF.